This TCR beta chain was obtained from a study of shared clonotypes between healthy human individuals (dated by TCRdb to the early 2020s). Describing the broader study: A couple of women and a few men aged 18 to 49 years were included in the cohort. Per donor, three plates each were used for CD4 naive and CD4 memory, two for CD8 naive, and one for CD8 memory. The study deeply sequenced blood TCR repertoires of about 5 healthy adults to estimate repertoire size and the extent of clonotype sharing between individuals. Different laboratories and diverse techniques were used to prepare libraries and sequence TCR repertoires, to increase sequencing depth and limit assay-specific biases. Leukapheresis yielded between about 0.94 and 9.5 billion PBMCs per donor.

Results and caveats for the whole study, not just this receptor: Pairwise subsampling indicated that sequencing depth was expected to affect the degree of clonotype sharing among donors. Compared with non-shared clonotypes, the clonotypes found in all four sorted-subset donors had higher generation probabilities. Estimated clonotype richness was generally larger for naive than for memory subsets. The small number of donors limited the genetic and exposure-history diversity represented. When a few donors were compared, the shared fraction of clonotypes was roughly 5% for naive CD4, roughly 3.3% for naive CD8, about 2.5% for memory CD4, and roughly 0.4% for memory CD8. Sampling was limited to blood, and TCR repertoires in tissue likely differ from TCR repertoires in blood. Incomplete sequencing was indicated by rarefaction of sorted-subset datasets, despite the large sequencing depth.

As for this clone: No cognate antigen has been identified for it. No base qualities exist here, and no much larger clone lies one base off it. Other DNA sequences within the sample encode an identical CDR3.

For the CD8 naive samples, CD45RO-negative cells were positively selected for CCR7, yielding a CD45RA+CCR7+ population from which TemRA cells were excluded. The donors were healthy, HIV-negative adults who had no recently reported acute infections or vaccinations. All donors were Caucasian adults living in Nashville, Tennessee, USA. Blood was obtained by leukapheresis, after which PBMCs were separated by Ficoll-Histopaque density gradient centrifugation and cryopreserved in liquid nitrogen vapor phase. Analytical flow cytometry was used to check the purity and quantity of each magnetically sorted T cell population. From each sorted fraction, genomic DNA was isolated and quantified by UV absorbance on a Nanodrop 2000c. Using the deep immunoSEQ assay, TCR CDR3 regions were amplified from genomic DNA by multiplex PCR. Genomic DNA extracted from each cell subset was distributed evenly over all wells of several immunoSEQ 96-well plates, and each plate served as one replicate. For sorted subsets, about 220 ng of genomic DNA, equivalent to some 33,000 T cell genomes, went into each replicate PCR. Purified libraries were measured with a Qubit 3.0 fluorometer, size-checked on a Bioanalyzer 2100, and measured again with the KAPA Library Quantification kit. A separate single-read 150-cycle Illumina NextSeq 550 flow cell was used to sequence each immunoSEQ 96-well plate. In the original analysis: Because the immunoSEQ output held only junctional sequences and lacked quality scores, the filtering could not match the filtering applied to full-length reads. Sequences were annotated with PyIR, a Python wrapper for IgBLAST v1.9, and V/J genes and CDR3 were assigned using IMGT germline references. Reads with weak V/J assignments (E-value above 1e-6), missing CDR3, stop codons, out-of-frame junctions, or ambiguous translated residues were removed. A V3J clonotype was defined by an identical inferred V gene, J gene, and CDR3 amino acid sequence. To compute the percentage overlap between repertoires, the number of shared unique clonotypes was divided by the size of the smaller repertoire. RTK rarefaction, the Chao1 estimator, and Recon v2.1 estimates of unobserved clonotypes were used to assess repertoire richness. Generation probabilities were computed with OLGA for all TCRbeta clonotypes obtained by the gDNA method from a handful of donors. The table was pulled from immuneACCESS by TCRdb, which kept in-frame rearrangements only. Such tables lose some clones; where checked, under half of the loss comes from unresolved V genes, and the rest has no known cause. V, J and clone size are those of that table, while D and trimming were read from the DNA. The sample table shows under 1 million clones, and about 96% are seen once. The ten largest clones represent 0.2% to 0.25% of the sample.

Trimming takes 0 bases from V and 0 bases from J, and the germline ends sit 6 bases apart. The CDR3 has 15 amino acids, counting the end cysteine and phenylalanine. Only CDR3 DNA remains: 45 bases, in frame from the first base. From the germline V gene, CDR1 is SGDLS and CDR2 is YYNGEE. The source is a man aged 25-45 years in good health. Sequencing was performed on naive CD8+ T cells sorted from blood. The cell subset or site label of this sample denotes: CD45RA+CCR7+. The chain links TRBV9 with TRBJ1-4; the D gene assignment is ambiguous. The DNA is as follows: TGTGCCAGCAGCGTAGGCGGGGCAACTAATGAAAAACTGTTTTTT. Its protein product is CASSVGGATNEKLFF.